The 4 T cell receptor beta chains given below trace back to one sample, sequenced in a study of T cells in localized non-small cell lung cancer. Sequencing was performed with immunoSEQ multiplex PCR; in TCRdb, only in-frame clones are kept and a portion is missing. The table lists 3,000 or so clones, more than 25% of them singletons. Sample: lung tumor tissue, taken before any cancer treatment. The source of these receptors is a woman aged 35 to 70 with stage III lung adenocarcinoma.

The J gene is TRBJ2-1, the V gene TRBV30; D is uncertain. This CDR3 comprises 13 residues. Germline V gives CDR1 GTSNPN, CDR2 SVGIG (reference sequence). Trimming cost V 2 bases and J 5 bases, with 10 bases left between them. CDR3 coding DNA: TGTGCCTGGAGTCAGCAAGCCAACAATGAGCAGTTCTTC. It translates to CAWSQQANNEQFF.

The table lists this clone with a few counts. The V call is TRBV2, the J call TRBJ2-7, with D maybe TRBD1 (6 bases). This CDR3 has 17 amino acids. CDR1 is SNHLY, CDR2 FYNNEI, per germline. V lost 6 bases and J lost 5, with 26 bases in between. The CDR3 region is CASSRGEGTMPSDEQYF. CDR3 in DNA: TGTGCCAGCAGCAGGGGAGAGGGGACCATGCCATCCGACGAGCAGTACTTC.

Relative to its sample, this clone is medium-sized (0.01 to 0.1%). The V gene is TRBV6-8, the J gene TRBJ2-5; D perhaps matches TRBD1 (6 bases). This CDR3 spans 14 amino acids. V lost 7 bases, J lost 2 bases, and 14 bases lay in between. Germline loops: CDR1 MNHGY, CDR2 SAAAGT. This chain's CDR3 is CASTPQGQQETQYF. DNA of the CDR3: TGTGCCAGCACTCCCCAAGGACAGCAAGAGACCCAGTACTTC.

The chain combines TRBV28 with TRBJ1-6; a weak D match, TRBD1 (5 bases). Trimming removed 7 bases from V and 8 bases from J, with 15 bases in between. The germline V gene has CDR1 MDHEN and CDR2 SYDVKM. There are 14 residues in the CDR3. CDR3 loop: CASNGTPGHSPLHF. DNA of the CDR3: TGTGCCAGCAATGGGACTCCCGGACATTCACCCCTCCACTTT.